This entry lists 26 T cell receptor beta chains sequenced from one sample in a study of cytomegalovirus exposure and HLA in healthy donors. PCR primers comprised 60 Vbeta and 13 Jbeta primers. TCRdb's copy holds only in-frame clones and misses some; the assay was immunoSEQ multiplex PCR. The sample holds some 180,000 clones, 82% seen once. Sequenced: PBMCs. These receptors were collected from a man between 35 and 55 years old in good health and CMV-seronegative.

This clone has more than one count but fewer than ten. The CDR3 is CASSAPDRGIYEQYF. In nucleotides, the CDR3 is TGTGCCAGCAGCGCGCCGGACAGGGGCATCTACGAGCAGTACTTC. The genes are TRBV9 and TRBJ2-7; 9 bases line up with TRBD1. Trimming took 3 bases from V and 3 from J; bases not matched to a gene: 7. The CDR3 extends over 15 amino acids. Germline V CDR1 and CDR2: SGDLS, YYNGEE.

This clone has more than one count but fewer than ten. The chain combines TRBV6-1 with TRBJ2-3; D possibly corresponds to TRBD1 (9 bases). Trimming stripped 6 bases from V and 5 bases from J, with 18 bases between. Germline V gene data show CDR1 as MNHNS and CDR2 as SASEGT. This CDR3 comprises 15 residues. The CDR3 loop is CASSKQGAGGDTQYF. The CDR3 nucleotides read TGTGCCAGCAGCAAACAGGGGGCGGGGGGAGATACGCAGTATTTT.

V is TRBV30 and J is TRBJ2-1, with 7 positions matching TRBD2. Trimming cost V 7 bases and J 1 base; bases outside gene matches: 7. The CDR3 spans 14 residues. Germline V gives CDR1 GTSNPN, CDR2 SVGIG (reference sequence). The CDR3: CASDGGGSYNEQFF. In nucleotides, the CDR3 is TGTGCCTCCGATGGGGGGGGGTCCTACAATGAGCAGTTCTTC.

The chain recombines TRBV7-6 with TRBJ2-5; the D gene is possibly TRBD2 (6 bases). Trimming took off 4 bases at V and 4 bases at J, with 19 bases between the two ends. The germline V gene encodes CDR1 SGHVS and CDR2 FNYEAQ. The CDR3 runs to 16 residues. The CDR3 coding sequence is TGTGCCAGCAGCTACACCGGGACTCGCCTTGTAGAGACCCAGTACTTC. It yields the protein CASSYTGTRLVETQYF.

The gene calls are TRBV18 and TRBJ2-1; the match to TRBD2 covers 8 bases. The CDR3 totals 14 residues. Germline CDR1 reads KGHSH; CDR2 reads LQKENI. Losses at the gene ends were 1 base for V and 5 bases for J; bases not matched to a gene: 1. CDR3 sequence (DNA): TGTGCCAGCTCACCACGTAGCGGGGACAATGAGCAGTTCTTC. This gives the protein CASSPRSGDNEQFF.

J is TRBJ2-3 and V is TRBV28, with 7 bases lining up with TRBD2. Trimming took 7 bases from V and 1 from J; bases not matched to a gene: 2. From germline, CDR1 is MDHEN and CDR2 SYDVKM. The CDR3 is made up of 13 amino acids. DNA for the CDR3: TGTGCCAGCATTACTAGCGGCACAGATACGCAGTATTTT. Translation: CASITSGTDTQYF.

The chain uses TRBV6-5 and TRBJ1-5, with 8 bases identical to TRBD1. The CDR3 is 14 residues long. Germline V gene lookup returns CDR1 MNHEY and CDR2 SVGAGI. V lost 5 bases, J lost 5 bases, and 5 bases stayed unmatched. DNA of the CDR3: TGTGCCAGCAGTCCCGGGACAGGTCATCAGCCCCAGCATTTT. Translation: CASSPGTGHQPQHF.

The chain carries TRBV18 and TRBJ2-5; D is perhaps TRBD1 (6 bases). The CDR3 sequence is 13 residues long. Trimming cost V 2 bases and J 3 bases, with 7 bases left between them. Germline loops: CDR1 KGHSH, CDR2 LQKENI. CDR3 sequence: CASSPNREETQYF. The CDR3 bases are TGTGCCAGCTCACCAAACAGGGAAGAGACCCAGTACTTC.

The V call is TRBV10-3, the J call TRBJ2-2, with 9 bases lining up with TRBD2. The CDR3 extends over 15 amino acids. The trim removed 5 bases at V and 5 bases at J, leaving 6 bases unmatched. Germline CDR1 reads ENHRY; CDR2 reads SYGVKD. CDR3 in amino acids: CAISPGLAGTGELFF. CDR3 in DNA: TGTGCCATCAGTCCGGGGCTAGCGGGGACCGGGGAGCTGTTTTTT.

J is TRBJ1-2 and V is TRBV5-1; 8 bases line up with TRBD1. J gave up 4 bases and V 0 bases, and 2 bases lay outside the gene matches. The germline CDR1 and CDR2 sequences are SGHRS and YFSETQ. The CDR3 has 14 residues. The CDR3 reads CASSLEGTGYGYTF. The CDR3 DNA sequence: TGCGCCAGCAGCTTGGAGGGGACAGGCTATGGCTACACCTTC.

The sample holds a few counts of this clone. V and J are TRBV5-4 and TRBJ2-7; 9 nucleotides match TRBD1. Germline CDR1 reads SGHNT; CDR2 reads YYREEE (reference sequence). V lost 2 bases and J lost 1; bases outside the gene matches: 1. The CDR3 is made up of 14 amino acids. The CDR3 sequence is CASSFGQGSYEQYF. CDR3 nucleotide sequence: TGTGCCAGCAGCTTCGGACAGGGGTCCTACGAGCAGTACTTC.

This clone was seen only once. This chain uses TRBV7-2 with TRBJ1-2, with D possibly matching TRBD1 (5 bases). The germline gives CDR1 SGHTA, CDR2 FQGNSA. Trimming removed 2 bases at V and 1 base at J, with 8 bases between. This CDR3 is 14 amino acids long. Here the CDR3 reads CASSLNRGNYGYTF. CDR3 in DNA: TGTGCCAGCAGCTTAAATAGGGGTAACTATGGCTACACCTTC. Full variable domain (rest looked up from reference TRBV7-2 and TRBJ1-2): GAGVSQSPSNKVTEKGKDVELRCDPISGHTALYWYRQSLGQGLEFLIYFQGNSAPDKSGLPSDRFSAERTGGSVSTLTIQRTQQEDSAVYLCASSLNRGNYGYTFGSGTRLTVV.

This clone was seen a handful of times. The chain recombines TRBV20-1 with TRBJ2-1, with a weak D call TRBD1 (5 bases). The germline V gene has CDR1 DFQATT and CDR2 SNEGSKA (reference sequence). This CDR3 has 11 amino acids. Trimming shortened V by 3 bases and J by 7 bases, and 7 bases separated the two germline ends. In nucleotides, the CDR3 is TGCAGTGCTAGCTCAGGGAATGAGCAGTTCTTC. This encodes CSASSGNEQFF.

In this sample, this clone turned up a few times. This chain links TRBV6-6 with TRBJ1-6; D gene ambiguous. Germline CDR1 MNHNY, CDR2 SVGAGI (reference sequence). The CDR3 consists of 15 residues. The V end was cut by 3 bases, the J end by 6 bases, with 12 bases between. CDR3: CASSYLAGTNSPLHF. The CDR3 nucleotides are TGTGCCAGCAGTTATCTCGCAGGAACTAATTCACCCCTCCACTTT.

The chain employs TRBV2 and TRBJ2-7, with 7 bases fitting TRBD2. V shed 4 bases and J 0 bases; nucleotides not matched to a gene: 3. The CDR3 length is 14 residues. From germline, CDR1 is SNHLY and CDR2 FYNNEI. The CDR3 bases are TGTGCCAGCAGTGGCACTAGCGTCTCCTACGAGCAGTACTTC. This codes for CASSGTSVSYEQYF.

The V and J genes are TRBV29-1 and TRBJ2-1, with 9 bases identical to TRBD1. After removal of 4 bases from V and 0 bases from J, the junction contained 7 bases not matched to a gene. Germline CDR1 SQVTM, CDR2 ANQGSEA. This CDR3 region has 16 residues. CDR3 nucleotides: TGCAGCGTTGGGACAGGGGCCTCGAGCTCCTACAATGAGCAGTTCTTC. Amino acid sequence: CSVGTGASSSYNEQFF.

The V call is TRBV15, the J call TRBJ1-4; the match to TRBD1 covers 8 bases. The length of the CDR3 is 16 residues. V shed 3 bases, J shed 8 bases, and the junction held 11 bases outside the gene matches. The germline CDR1 and CDR2 sequences are LNHNV and YYDKDF (reference sequence). The chain's CDR3 is CATSRGPGGGREKLFF. CDR3 sequence (DNA): TGTGCCACCAGCAGGGGACCAGGGGGCGGCAGGGAAAAACTGTTTTTT. Complete variable domain (other parts from reference TRBV15 and TRBJ1-4): DAMVIQNPRYQVTQFGKPVTLSCSQTLNHNVMYWYQQKSSQAPKLLFHYYDKDFNNEADTPDNFQSRRPNTSFCFLDIRSPGLGDTAMYLCATSRGPGGGREKLFFGSGTQLSVL.

The V and J genes are TRBV5-6 and TRBJ1-5, with D maybe TRBD1 (5 bases). CDR3 length: 15 amino acids. From germline, CDR1 is SGHDT and CDR2 YYEEEE. Trimming pared 0 bases from V and 2 bases from J, leaving 9 bases between. CDR3 bases: TGTGCCAGCAGCTTGGGAATCAGGGGCAATCAGCCCCAGCATTTT. Residues: CASSLGIRGNQPQHF.

This clone came up a few times. V usage is TRBV7-2 and J usage is TRBJ2-1; D call uncertain. CDR3 length: 15 amino acids. Germline assignment: CDR1 SGHTA and CDR2 FQGNSA. The V gene lost 1 base and the J gene lost 6 bases, with 13 bases spanning the gap. The CDR3 region has the DNA TGTGCCAGCAGCTTAGATGATAGTTCGGGCAATGAGCAGTTCTTC. This encodes CASSLDDSSGNEQFF.

This clone was detected a few times. The chain recombines TRBV11-2 with TRBJ2-5; 10 nucleotides match TRBD1. The germline V gene encodes CDR1 SGHAT and CDR2 FQNNGV. Trimming at V came to 1 base and at J to 0 bases, leaving 2 bases not matched to a gene. The CDR3 loop spans 16 amino acids. The CDR3: CASSLGGTGDQETQYF. DNA of the CDR3: TGTGCCAGCAGCTTAGGGGGGACAGGGGACCAAGAGACCCAGTACTTC.

V usage is TRBV21-1 and J usage is TRBJ2-2; the D call TRBD2 from the table was never checked on the DNA. TRBV21-1 is noted as a pseudogene. The CDR3 is 18 residues long. CDR3 loop: CASSKDPGLAGGTGELFF. The DNA of the CDR3 is TGTGCCAGCAGCAAAGATCCGGGACTAGCGGGGGGGACCGGGGAGCTGTTTTTT.

The V and J genes are TRBV28 and TRBJ1-1, with a tentative D call TRBD1 (6 bases). CDR1 and CDR2 from the germline V gene are MDHEN and SYDVKM. The ends were cut back, 2 bases at V and 11 bases at J, with 9 bases in the middle. This CDR3 region has 11 residues. CDR3 sequence (DNA): TGTGCCAGCAGTTTACGACAGGACGCTTTCTTT. It codes for CASSLRQDAFF.

This chain joins TRBV4-2 and TRBJ2-7; 9 bases line up with TRBD1. Trimming at V came to 3 bases and at J to 1 base, leaving 4 bases not matched to a gene. This CDR3 has 15 residues. Germline CDR1 and CDR2: LGHNA and YNFKEQ. The CDR3 DNA follows: TGTGCCAGCAGCCATTGGACAGGGGATTCCTACGAGCAGTACTTC. Its protein product is CASSHWTGDSYEQYF.

The chain couples TRBV10-3 to TRBJ2-1; TRBD2 aligns across 7 bases. Germline V gives CDR1 ENHRY, CDR2 SYGVKD. The CDR3 has 18 amino acids. The J segment lost 0 bases and the V segment lost 2 bases, leaving 10 bases of the junction unmatched. The CDR3 region has the DNA TGTGCCATCAGTGAGGCGGGGGACTTCTACAACTCCTACAATGAGCAGTTCTTC. Encoded protein: CAISEAGDFYNSYNEQFF.

This clone was observed a few times. J is TRBJ1-2 and V is TRBV28, with a tentative D call TRBD1 (5 bases). CDR1 and CDR2 from the germline V gene are MDHEN and SYDVKM. The ends were cut back, 3 bases at V and 5 bases at J, with 13 bases in the middle. This CDR3 is built from 14 residues. CDR3 in amino acids: CASSFGRGDYGYTF. The CDR3 DNA sequence: TGTGCCAGCAGTTTCGGTCGGGGGGATTATGGCTACACCTTC.

The rearrangement uses TRBV4-3 and TRBJ2-3; perhaps TRBD2 as D (6 bases). Trimming took off 4 bases at V and 9 bases at J, with 14 bases between the two ends. The germline CDR1 and CDR2 sequences are LGHNA and YSLEER. The CDR3 length is 13 residues. CDR3: CASSPSGGVTQYF. CDR3 bases: TGCGCCAGCAGCCCGTCCGGCGGGGTCACGCAGTATTTT.